Below, 30 T cell receptor beta chains from the same sample are listed, as sequenced in a study of response to subunit inactivated influenza vaccine. MiXCR was run by TCRdb on the RT-PCR reads, yielding one entry per CDR3 protein. The sample consists of under 950,000 distinct CDR3 sequences, approximately 21% of them appearing once. The material sequenced was PBMCs from blood, taken 5 days after vaccination. All receptors come from a man aged 50-60 years who received an inactivated influenza vaccine.

This clonotype has more than one count but fewer than ten. V and J are TRBV29-1 and TRBJ2-7; 10 positions match TRBD1. CDR3 length: 13 amino acids. V dropped 8 bases and J dropped 2; count of bases not matched to a gene: 6. CDR1 is SQVTM and CDR2 is ANQGSEA in the germline V gene. The DNA of the CDR3 is TGCAGCACCGGACAGGGGGGACCCTACGAGCAGTACTTC. Amino acid sequence: CSTGQGGPYEQYF.

This clonotype was detected only a few times. The chain uses TRBV29-1 and TRBJ2-1, with TRBD2 identical over 10 bases. Germline V gene sequence: CDR1 SQVTM, CDR2 ANQGSEA. J lost 3 bases, V lost 7 bases, and 3 bases had no gene match. The CDR3 has 13 amino acids. The DNA of the CDR3 is TGCAGCGGAGCGGGGGGGCGCTACAATGAGCAGTTCTTC. Encoded protein: CSGAGGRYNEQFF.

This chain joins TRBV5-1 and TRBJ2-7; 9 nucleotides align to TRBD1. V shed 8 bases and J 4 bases; nucleotides not matched to a gene: 7. Germline V lookup: CDR1 SGHRS, CDR2 YFSETQ. This CDR3 region has 13 residues. This CDR3 is CARPGQGHYEQYF. In DNA form, the CDR3 reads TGCGCCAGACCGGGACAGGGTCATTACGAGCAGTACTTC.

This chain joins TRBV29-1 and TRBJ2-1; D gene ambiguous. The germline V gene has CDR1 SQVTM and CDR2 ANQGSEA. The V gene lost 7 bases and the J gene lost 5 bases, with 12 bases spanning the gap. The CDR3 spans 12 residues. CDR3 region: CSAGPANNEQFF. The CDR3, as DNA: TGCAGCGCTGGCCCCGCTAACAATGAGCAGTTCTTC.

This clonotype was seen only a few times. The chain is built from TRBV28 and TRBJ2-6; D might be TRBD1 or TRBD2, each matching 6 bases. Trimming stripped 3 bases from V and 4 bases from J, with 19 bases between. The CDR3 contains 18 residues. Germline V lookup: CDR1 MDHEN, CDR2 SYDVKM. This CDR3 is CASSFLLQEGTGANVLTF. The CDR3 nucleotides are TGTGCCAGCAGTTTCCTCCTTCAGGAGGGGACAGGGGCCAACGTCCTGACTTTC.

The rearrangement links TRBV5-1 to TRBJ1-2; tentatively, D is TRBD1 (5 bases). Looked up from germline, CDR1 is SGHRS and CDR2 is YFSETQ. The V and J ends lost 0 bases and 1 base respectively, with 13 bases between them. This CDR3 region has 16 residues. The CDR3 DNA reads as TGCGCCAGCAGCTTGGGGCCAGGGTCGGATAACTATGGCTACACCTTC. It translates to CASSLGPGSDNYGYTF.

The chain is built from TRBV28 and TRBJ1-5, with 12 bases matching TRBD1. Germline loops: CDR1 MDHEN, CDR2 SYDVKM. V lost 3 bases and J lost 7; bases outside the gene matches: 7. The CDR3 loop spans 16 amino acids. The DNA of the CDR3 is TGTGCCAGCAGTTTCCTGGGACAGGGGGCAGAACAGCCCCAGCATTTT. Translation: CASSFLGQGAEQPQHF. Drawing the rest from reference TRBV28 and TRBJ1-5, the complete variable domain is DVKVTQSSRYLVKRTGEKVFLECVQDMDHENMFWYRQDPGLGLRLIYFSYDVKMKEKGDIPEGYSVSREKKERFSLILESASTNQTSMYLCASSFLGQGAEQPQHFGDGTRLSIL.

The chain uses TRBV7-3 and TRBJ2-7, with 11 bases identical to TRBD2. This CDR3 is built from 15 residues. Germline V gene data show CDR1 as SGHTA and CDR2 as FQGTGA. J gave up 9 bases and V 1 base, and 8 bases lay outside the gene matches. CDR3 nucleotides: TGTGCCAGCAGCTTAAATGCGCTAGCGGGAGGTGTGCAGTACTTC. Translated: CASSLNALAGGVQYF. The variable domain in full, completed from reference TRBV7-3 and TRBJ2-7, reads GAGVSQTPSNKVTEKGKYVELRCDPISGHTALYWYRQSLGQGPEFLIYFQGTGAADDSGLPNDRFFAVRPEGSVSTLKIQRTERGDSAVYLCASSLNALAGGVQYFGPGTRLTVT.

This clonotype was observed a few times. This chain links TRBV30 with TRBJ1-5; 10 bases are shared with TRBD1. Germline V lookup: CDR1 GTSNPN, CDR2 SVGIG (reference sequence). Losses at the gene ends were 3 bases for V and 11 bases for J; bases not matched to a gene: 13. The CDR3 runs 15 residues. The CDR3 DNA reads as TGTGCCTGGAGCGAAGGGACAGGGGTTATGAGGTCCCAGCATTTT. It encodes CAWSEGTGVMRSQHF. The full variable domain, rest sourced from reference TRBV30 and TRBJ1-5, is SQTIHQWPATLVQPVGSPLSLECTVEGTSNPNLYWYRQAAGRGLQLLFYSVGIGQISSEVPQNLSASRPQDRQFILSSKKLLLSDSGFYLCAWSEGTGVMRSQHFGDGTRLSIL.

This chain connects TRBV12-3 or TRBV12-4 to TRBJ2-3, with TRBD2 matching over 11 bases. Trimming took 3 bases from V and 6 from J; bases not matched to a gene: 5. This CDR3 is 15 amino acids long. The CDR3 spells CASSFPSGGRDTQYF. CDR3 nucleotides: TGTGCCAGCAGTTTCCCTAGCGGGGGGCGCGATACGCAGTATTTT.

In its sample, this clonotype was seen a few times. The rearrangement uses TRBV20-1 and TRBJ2-3, with TRBD1 matching over 10 bases. V dropped 5 bases and J dropped 3; count of bases not matched to a gene: 5. CDR1 DFQATT and CDR2 SNEGSKA come from the germline V gene (reference sequence). The CDR3 is made up of 14 amino acids. This CDR3 reads CSALWTGGTDTQYF. The CDR3 region has the DNA TGCAGTGCTTTATGGACAGGGGGTACAGATACGCAGTATTTT.

The chain uses TRBV12-3 or TRBV12-4 and TRBJ2-3, with a weak D call TRBD1 (6 bases). Trimming took off 5 bases at V and 4 bases at J, with 19 bases between the two ends. CDR3 size: 16 residues. CDR3 nucleotides: TGTGCCAGCAGTCCGGGGACAATCCTATCCCCAGATACGCAGTATTTT. Residues: CASSPGTILSPDTQYF.

This clonotype appeared a few times. The rearrangement joins TRBV5-1 to TRBJ2-5; D not resolved. This CDR3 has 14 amino acids. The V end lost 6 bases, the J end lost 0 bases, and 12 bases lay between the germline ends. Looked up from germline, CDR1 is SGHRS and CDR2 is YFSETQ. This chain's CDR3 is CASTRAGYQETQYF. The CDR3 DNA reads as TGCGCCAGCACCCGGGCCGGATACCAAGAGACCCAGTACTTC.

V usage is TRBV3-1 and J usage is TRBJ2-1; D is unclear. V lost 4 bases and J 6 bases, leaving 19 bases between the germline ends. The CDR3 is made up of 16 amino acids. Germline CDR1 is LGHDT and CDR2 is YNNKEL (reference sequence). CDR3 sequence: CASSPPTAQTINEQFF. The DNA for the CDR3 is TGTGCCAGCAGCCCACCTACGGCGCAGACGATCAATGAGCAGTTCTTC.

The chain recombines TRBV29-1 with TRBJ2-7; no clear D. This CDR3 contains 14 residues. Germline V gene sequence: CDR1 SQVTM, CDR2 ANQGSEA. Trimming removed 4 bases at V and 3 bases at J, with 16 bases between. The CDR3 coding sequence is TGCAGCGTTGGATTTCGTCAGGTACTCTACGAGCAGTACTTC. Its translation is CSVGFRQVLYEQYF.

The V call is TRBV18, the J call TRBJ1-2; possibly TRBD1 for D (5 bases). Germline V gene lookup returns CDR1 KGHSH and CDR2 LQKENI. With 4 bases removed from V and 3 bases from J, the gap between germline ends came to 15 bases. The CDR3 is 15 residues long. The CDR3 nucleotides are TGTGCCAGCTCACTCAGTGGGGGAATGGACTATGGCTACACCTTC. Protein product: CASSLSGGMDYGYTF.

V and J are TRBV2 and TRBJ2-5; the D is unclear. The ends were cut back, 7 bases at V and 2 bases at J, with 11 bases in the middle. The CDR3 has 13 amino acids. In germline, CDR1 is SNHLY, CDR2 FYNNEI. The CDR3 is CASIPVRQETQYF. CDR3 DNA: TGTGCCAGCATTCCGGTGCGGCAAGAGACCCAGTACTTC.

V is TRBV12-3 or TRBV12-4 and J is TRBJ2-5; 8 positions match TRBD2. V gave up 2 bases and J gave up 4 bases; unmatched junction bases: 12. CDR3 size: 17 residues. The CDR3 sequence is CASSLLGRGFNGETQYF. In DNA, the CDR3 is TGTGCCAGCAGTTTACTCGGGAGGGGCTTTAATGGAGAGACCCAGTACTTC.

The chain is built from TRBV12-3 or TRBV12-4 and TRBJ2-3; TRBD2 matches 7 bases. V lost 1 base to trimming and J lost 0 bases; unmatched junction nucleotides: 7. The CDR3 runs to 17 residues. In DNA form, the CDR3 reads TGTGCCAGCAGTTTAGTCCCTAGCGGACCTAGCACAGATACGCAGTATTTT. It is translated as CASSLVPSGPSTDTQYF.

The chain recombines TRBV2 with TRBJ2-7; TRBD1 aligns across 7 bases. V shed 6 bases, J shed 2 bases, and the junction held 10 bases outside the gene matches. There are 15 residues in the CDR3. Germline V lookup: CDR1 SNHLY, CDR2 FYNNEI. The CDR3, as DNA: TGTGCCAGCAGGCCGATACAGGGGTCAACCTACGAGCAGTACTTC. Translation: CASRPIQGSTYEQYF.

V is TRBV30 and J is TRBJ2-1, with D perhaps assigned TRBD1 or TRBD2 (5 bases each). The CDR3 sequence is 13 residues long. V was clipped by 0 bases and J by 15 bases, with 18 bases between them. CDR1 is GTSNPN, CDR2 SVGIG, per germline (reference sequence). The CDR3 is CAWSVSNTGAAFF. The DNA of the CDR3 is TGTGCCTGGAGTGTTTCCAACACCGGGGCCGCGTTCTTC.

The chain couples TRBV11-2 to TRBJ2-1; TRBD2 matches at 11 bases. Germline V gives CDR1 SGHAT, CDR2 FQNNGV. This CDR3 spans 19 amino acids. V was clipped by 2 bases and J by 6 bases; unmatched bases: 15. CDR3 region: CASSLPLGLAGGHTNEQFF. In DNA form, the CDR3 reads TGTGCCAGCAGCTTACCTCTGGGGCTAGCGGGGGGCCACACCAATGAGCAGTTCTTC.

This clonotype was observed a handful of times. The chain employs TRBV20-1 and TRBJ1-1; D is undetermined. Germline V gives CDR1 DFQATT, CDR2 SNEGSKA (reference sequence). The CDR3 runs to 13 residues. Trimming removed 0 bases at V and 6 bases at J, with 11 bases between. CDR3 nucleotides: TGCAGTGCTAGAGAACCCCTACTTCCTGAAGCTTTCTTT. It translates to CSAREPLLPEAFF.

This chain links TRBV7-2 with TRBJ2-5; maybe TRBD1 (6 bases). The V gene lost 1 base and the J gene lost 0 bases, with 9 bases spanning the gap. Germline assignment: CDR1 SGHTA and CDR2 FQGNSA. The CDR3 is 15 residues long. The CDR3 reads CASSLVGGNQETQYF. The CDR3 DNA reads as TGTGCCAGCAGCTTAGTAGGGGGAAACCAAGAGACCCAGTACTTC.

This clonotype was recorded a few times. The rearrangement links TRBV12-3 or TRBV12-4 to TRBJ2-1, with 7 bases fitting TRBD1. The ends lost 5 bases at V and 2 bases at J; junction bases unmatched: 3. There are 14 residues in the CDR3. In DNA form, the CDR3 reads TGTGCCAGCAGTGCCGGGACAGCCTACAATGAGCAGTTCTTC. Encoded protein: CASSAGTAYNEQFF.

This clonotype was observed a handful of times. This chain connects TRBV20-1 to TRBJ2-3; D is possibly TRBD2 (6 bases). V was cut by 3 bases and J by 4 bases, with 14 bases left in between. From germline, CDR1 is DFQATT and CDR2 SNEGSKA (reference sequence). The CDR3 totals 14 residues. CDR3 bases: TGCAGTGCTAGGGGCGGGAAAGGGTCAGATACGCAGTATTTT. The encoded protein is CSARGGKGSDTQYF.

The V and J genes are TRBV11-2 and TRBJ2-5, with 7 nucleotides matching TRBD2. V shed 0 bases, J shed 5 bases, and the junction held 12 bases outside the gene matches. This CDR3 region has 17 residues. CDR1 and CDR2 (germline): SGHAT, FQNNGV. The CDR3 DNA is TGTGCCAGCAGCTTAGATGTTCGCGGGAGACGGGAGGAGACCCAGTACTTC. As protein: CASSLDVRGRREETQYF.

The rearrangement joins TRBV7-2 to TRBJ2-1, with D unclear. The CDR3 contains 13 residues. Germline V gene sequence: CDR1 SGHTA, CDR2 FQGNSA. The V gene lost 4 bases and the J gene lost 4 bases, with 8 bases spanning the gap. CDR3 DNA sequence: TGTGCCAGCAGCTCCCCGGAGTACAATGAGCAGTTCTTC. Amino acid sequence: CASSSPEYNEQFF.

This chain links TRBV10-3 with TRBJ2-1, with D unresolved. The CDR3 sequence is 11 residues long. The V and J ends lost 6 bases and 9 bases respectively, with 9 bases between them. CDR1 and CDR2 from the germline V gene are ENHRY and SYGVKD. CDR3 nucleotides: TGTGCCATCAGCGAAGACACTGAGCAGTTCTTC. Translation: CAISEDTEQFF.

The sample holds many counts of this clonotype. This chain connects TRBV12-3 or TRBV12-4 to TRBJ2-1; 10 bases are a match to TRBD1. This CDR3 is built from 15 residues. With 5 bases clipped from V and 7 bases from J, the junction kept 8 bases outside the gene matches. CDR3 bases: TGTGCCAGCAGTAGACAGGGGGCGATTTTGAATGAGCAGTTCTTC. It encodes CASSRQGAILNEQFF.